A selection of T cell receptor beta chains follows, all from one sample in a study of blood T cell repertoires in COVID-19. Assay: immunoSEQ multiplex PCR; the TCRdb copy retains only in-frame clones and omits some. The sample includes a few hundred thousand clones, approximately 85% seen only once; the top ten take 0.7% to 1%. Sequences were obtained from peripheral blood. These receptors were collected from a human donor with COVID-19, enrolled during active disease. The donor label of this sample is uncertain. Each CDR3 is given with its conserved first and last residue. The order of the fields is D gene, clone size, V gene, J gene, CDR3 protein, CDR3 DNA. A D gene is named only where the DNA matches it firmly. Size tells how often a clone was seen (once, few, many) or the class of an expanded clone, and some rows leave it out.

.	.	TRBV19	TRBJ1-4	CASTSRGGPNEKLFF	TGTGCCAGTACCTCCCGGGGTGGCCCTAATGAAAAACTGTTTTTT
.	few	TRBV7-7	TRBJ1-1	CASSLALNTEAFF	TGTGCTAGCAGCTTAGCCTTGAACACTGAAGCTTTCTTT
TRBD2	.	TRBV6-5	TRBJ2-3	CAYRPGGGTDTQYF	TGTGCCTACCGTCCGGGGGGTGGTACAGATACGCAGTATTTT
.	.	TRBV7-8	TRBJ1-4	CASSLDGDYEKLFF	TGTGCCAGCAGCTTAGATGGGGACTATGAAAAACTGTTTTTT
TRBD1	.	TRBV19	TRBJ1-5	CASSSGQGGNQPQHF	TGTGCCAGTAGCTCCGGACAGGGGGGAAATCAGCCCCAGCATTTT
.	.	TRBV2	TRBJ2-6	CASSVVAGANVLTF	TGTGCCAGCAGTGTGGTGGCAGGGGCCAACGTCCTGACTTTC
TRBD2	.	TRBV19	TRBJ2-2	CASTVSGKGTGELFF	TGTGCCAGTACGGTCAGCGGGAAGGGAACCGGGGAGCTGTTTTTT
TRBD1	few	TRBV5-4	TRBJ1-2	CASSPRAGGLNYGYTF	TGTGCCAGCAGCCCTAGGGCAGGGGGGTTAAACTATGGCTACACCTTC
TRBD1	few	TRBV2	TRBJ2-7	CASSEWTGGAIEQYF	TGTGCCAGCAGTGAATGGACAGGGGGAGCGATCGAGCAGTACTTC
TRBD2	.	TRBV28	TRBJ2-5	CASSSGLAEETQYF	TGTGCCAGCAGCTCGGGACTAGCGGAAGAGACCCAGTACTTC
TRBD1	.	TRBV10-3	TRBJ1-2	CAISQQGDYGYTF	TGTGCCATCAGTCAACAGGGGGACTATGGCTACACCTTC
TRBD1	.	TRBV27	TRBJ1-1	CASRPTGGTEAFF	TGTGCCAGCAGACCGACAGGGGGCACTGAAGCTTTCTTT
.	.	TRBV30	TRBJ2-7	CAWSLITYEQYF	TGTGCCTGGAGTCTAATCACCTACGAGCAGTACTTC
TRBD1	once	TRBV6-1	TRBJ2-3	CASSEAGQGSTDTQYF	TGTGCCAGCAGTGAAGCGGGACAGGGCAGCACAGATACGCAGTATTTT
.	.	TRBV5-6	TRBJ2-7	CASSSNRQARYEQYF	TGTGCCAGCAGCAGCAATCGACAGGCCCGTTACGAGCAGTACTTC
TRBD1	few	TRBV5-4	TRBJ1-6	CASSRQGGDSPLHF	TGTGCCAGCAGCCGACAGGGTGGGGATTCACCCCTCCACTTT
TRBD2	few	TRBV4-3	TRBJ2-3	CASSQSAGGALGSTDTQYF	TGCGCCAGCAGCCAATCAGCGGGAGGAGCCCTTGGGAGCACAGATACGCAGTATTTT
.	.	TRBV11-3	TRBJ2-3	CASSFTVADTQYF	TGTGCCAGCAGCTTTACAGTAGCAGATACGCAGTATTTT
.	.	TRBV2	TRBJ1-2	CASRDSPYGYTF	TGTGCCAGCAGGGACAGCCCCTATGGCTACACCTTC
.	.	TRBV10-3	TRBJ1-3	CAISESRLLSGNTIYF	TGTGCCATCAGTGAGTCCCGCCTTCTAAGTGGAAACACCATATATTTT
TRBD1	.	TRBV12-3/TRBV12-4	TRBJ1-1	CASRRTGEAAFF	TGTGCCAGCAGACGGACAGGGGAGGCAGCTTTCTTT
TRBD1	.	TRBV2	TRBJ2-7	CASRLGQGARGEQYF	TGTGCCAGCAGGTTAGGACAGGGGGCTCGGGGCGAGCAGTACTTC
TRBD1	.	TRBV12-3/TRBV12-4	TRBJ1-1	CASSFQGALGAFF	TGTGCCAGCAGTTTCCAGGGGGCGTTGGGGGCTTTCTTT
TRBD1	.	TRBV2	TRBJ2-7	CASKIDRGPDEQYF	TGTGCCAGCAAAATCGACAGGGGGCCCGACGAGCAGTACTTC
.	.	TRBV7-8	TRBJ1-1	CASSLSNLAEAFF	TGTGCCAGCAGCTTAAGCAACTTAGCTGAAGCTTTCTTT
.	.	TRBV15	TRBJ1-5	CATSRDLGARQPQHF	TGTGCCACCAGCAGAGATTTGGGGGCACGTCAGCCCCAGCATTTT
TRBD2	.	TRBV6-2/TRBV6-3	TRBJ2-7	CASSFRTSGIGEQYF	TGTGCCAGCAGTTTTAGGACTAGCGGGATCGGCGAGCAGTACTTC
TRBD2	.	TRBV30	TRBJ2-3	CAWSVPRGRADGTDTQYF	TGTGCCTGGAGTGTACCTCGCGGGAGGGCCGACGGCACAGATACGCAGTATTTT
.	.	TRBV5-1	TRBJ1-3	CASEGGVSSRRPNYIYF	TGCGCCAGCGAGGGCGGGGTTAGCTCCAGGAGACCTAATTACATATATTTT
TRBD2	.	TRBV28	TRBJ2-2	CASQAGSNTGELFF	TGTGCCAGCCAAGCGGGATCGAACACCGGGGAGCTGTTTTTT
.	.	TRBV9	TRBJ2-7	CASSVGLTGYEQYF	TGTGCCAGCAGCGTAGGTCTCACGGGCTACGAGCAGTACTTC
.	.	TRBV2	TRBJ1-4	CASSTRQATNEKLFF	TGTGCCAGCAGTACCCGACAGGCAACTAATGAAAAACTGTTTTTT
TRBD1	.	TRBV10-1	TRBJ2-1	CATRTGQEADNEQFF	TGCGCCACCCGAACGGGACAGGAGGCAGACAATGAGCAGTTCTTC
.	.	TRBV15	TRBJ2-5	CATGARRGETQYF	TGTGCCACCGGGGCCCGCCGTGGGGAGACCCAGTACTTC
.	once	TRBV19	TRBJ1-2	CASSIVGDGYTF	TGTGCCAGTAGTATAGTGGGAGATGGCTACACCTTC
TRBD2	.	TRBV7-6	TRBJ2-7	CASSRSSGDEQYF	TGTGCCAGCAGCAGGAGTAGCGGGGACGAGCAGTACTTC
.	.	TRBV28	TRBJ1-3	CASSSFSGVTGNTIYF	TGTGCCAGCAGTTCCTTTTCAGGGGTTACTGGAAACACCATATATTTT
TRBD1	.	TRBV6-5	TRBJ2-2	CATHRDREITGELFF	TGTGCCACCCACCGGGACAGGGAGATTACCGGGGAGCTGTTTTTT
.	.	TRBV28	TRBJ2-7	CASRTTGPTRMEYF	TGTGCCAGCAGAACGACAGGACCTACAAGGATGGAGTACTTC
.	.	TRBV5-5	TRBJ1-1	CASSLSVNTEAFF	TGTGCCAGCAGCTTGTCAGTGAACACTGAAGCTTTCTTT
TRBD1	.	TRBV30	TRBJ1-6	CACNRGGNSPLHF	TGTGCCTGTAACAGGGGTGGAAATTCACCCCTCCACTTT
TRBD2	.	TRBV6-4	TRBJ2-2	CASSDSWGGTGELFF	TGTGCCAGCAGTGACTCCTGGGGGGGAACCGGGGAGCTGTTTTTT